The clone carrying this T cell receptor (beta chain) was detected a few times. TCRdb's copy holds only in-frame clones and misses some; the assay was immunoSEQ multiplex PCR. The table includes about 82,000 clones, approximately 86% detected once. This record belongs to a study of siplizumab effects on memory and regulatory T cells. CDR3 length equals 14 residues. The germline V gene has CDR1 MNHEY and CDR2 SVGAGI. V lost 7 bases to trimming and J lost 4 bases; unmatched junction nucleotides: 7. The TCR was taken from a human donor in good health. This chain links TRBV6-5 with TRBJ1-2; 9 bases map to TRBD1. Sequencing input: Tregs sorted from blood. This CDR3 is CASTLGQGFYGYTF. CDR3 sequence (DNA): TGTGCCAGCACCTTGGGACAGGGTTTCTATGGCTACACCTTC.